Reported below is one T cell receptor (beta chain). The data were taken from a study of blood T cell repertoires in COVID-19. The assay was immunoSEQ multiplex PCR, and TCRdb's table has in-frame clones only and misses some. The sample contains fewer than 150,000 clones, just under 90% of which appear only once. There are 14 residues in the CDR3. From germline, CDR1 is MNHEY and CDR2 SVGAGI. Trimming took 5 bases from V and 7 from J, leaving 15 bases between them. The chain uses TRBV6-5 and TRBJ2-4; a weak D match, TRBD2 (6 bases). The source is a woman in her forties with acute or convalescent COVID-19. Sequences were obtained from peripheral blood. The CDR3 DNA reads as TGTGCCAGCAGTATCCGACTAGGCCCCAACATTCAGTACTTC. The encoded protein is CASSIRLGPNIQYF.